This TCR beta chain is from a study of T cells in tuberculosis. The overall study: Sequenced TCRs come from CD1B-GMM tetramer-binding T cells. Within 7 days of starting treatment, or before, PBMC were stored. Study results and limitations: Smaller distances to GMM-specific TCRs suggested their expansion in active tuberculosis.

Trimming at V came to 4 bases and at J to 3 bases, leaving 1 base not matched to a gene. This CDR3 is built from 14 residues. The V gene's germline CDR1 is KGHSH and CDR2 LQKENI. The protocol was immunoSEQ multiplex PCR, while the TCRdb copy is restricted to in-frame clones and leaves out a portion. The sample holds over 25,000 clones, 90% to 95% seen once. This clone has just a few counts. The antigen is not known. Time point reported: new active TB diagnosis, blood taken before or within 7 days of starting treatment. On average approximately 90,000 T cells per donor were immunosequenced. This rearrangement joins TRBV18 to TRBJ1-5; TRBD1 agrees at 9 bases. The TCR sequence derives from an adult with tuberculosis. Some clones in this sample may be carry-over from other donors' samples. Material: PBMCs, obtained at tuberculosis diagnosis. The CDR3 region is CASSRTGDNQPQHF. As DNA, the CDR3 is TGTGCCAGCTCACGGACAGGGGACAATCAGCCCCAGCATTTT.